The entry below describes one TCR beta chain. Its antigen is unknown. The data derive from a study of T cell responses to AZD1222 COVID-19 vaccine. Study-wide results and caveats: Spike-wide coverage was observed for vaccine-associated CD4 TCRs, with dominant responses at 160-218 and 743-854. Epitopes outside B.1.351 and B.1.1.7 mutated regions reportedly drew nearly half of spike TCRs. The peak T cell response came first, and repertoires were sampled only after it.

Per germline, CDR1 LNHDA and CDR2 SQIVND (reference sequence). CDR3 length: 14 amino acids. The ends lost 5 bases at V and 2 bases at J; junction bases unmatched: 5. Pooling of second doses given at about 4 or about 12 weeks was done. Repertoires were generated with immunoSEQ multiplex PCR, while TCRdb's copy carries only in-frame clones and drops some. The sample contains 150,000 to 200,000 clones, around 90% of which appear only once. The source was peripheral blood, collected 28 days after the second AZD1222 dose. The rearrangement uses TRBV19 and TRBJ2-7, with TRBD2 matching 8 bases. The receptor's source is an adult who received the AZD1222 COVID-19 vaccine. CDR3 DNA: TGTGCCAGTAGTGACAATAGCGGGGCCTACGAGCAGTACTTC. Translating gives CASSDNSGAYEQYF.